The rows below give T cell receptor beta chains drawn from one sample of a study of response to subunit inactivated influenza vaccine. TCRdb called the RT-PCR reads again in MiXCR, with one record for every CDR3 protein. Counted here are just under 550,000 distinct CDR3 sequences, under 30% occurring once; the ten biggest clones make up about 2.8%. Separately, the same data were catalogued under a study of T cells expressing NK-cell markers.

The material was CD4+ T cells sorted from PBMCs, obtained 11 to 12 days after vaccination. Receptors originate from a man aged 50-59 years who received an inactivated influenza vaccine. Both conserved end residues are part of each CDR3. A D gene is named only where the DNA matches it firmly. Expanded clones get a size class; other rows say once, few or many, or leave the size out.

>TRBV6-1|few|.|TRBJ2-6
CASSTGPGANVLTF
TGTGCCAGCAGTACAGGGCCTGGGGCCAACGTCCTGACTTTC
>TRBV5-5|.|.|TRBJ2-1
CASSLGGGLPNEQFF
TGTGCCAGCAGCTTGGGGGGCGGACTCCCCAATGAGCAGTTCTTC
>TRBV20-1|.|.|TRBJ2-5
CSAKLQGGETQYF
TGCAGTGCTAAGCTCCAGGGGGGAGAGACCCAGTACTTC
>TRBV5-1|.|.|TRBJ1-4
CASKSGEIEKLFF
TGCGCCAGCAAGTCAGGGGAAATTGAAAAACTGTTTTTT
>TRBV5-1|many|TRBD1|TRBJ1-1
CASSLEGATEAFF
TGCGCCAGCAGCTTGGAGGGGGCAACTGAAGCTTTCTTT
>TRBV6-1|.|.|TRBJ2-2
CASNPGSGELFF
TGTGCCAGCAACCCAGGGTCGGGGGAGCTGTTTTTT
>TRBV4-3|.|.|TRBJ2-2
CASSQEPGVITGELFF
TGCGCCAGCAGCCAAGAGCCGGGGGTGATCACCGGGGAGCTGTTTTTT
>TRBV11-2|.|.|TRBJ2-7
CASSLAGQPTYEQYF
TGTGCCAGCAGTTTAGCGGGACAGCCGACCTACGAGCAGTACTTC
>TRBV5-4|.|.|TRBJ2-4
CASSLGVQRGAQNIQYF
TGTGCCAGCAGCTTGGGAGTGCAGCGAGGGGCACAAAACATTCAGTACTTC
>TRBV12-3/TRBV12-4|.|.|TRBJ2-5
CASSLLTAKTQYF
TGTGCCAGCAGTTTATTAACCGCAAAGACCCAGTACTTC
>TRBV6-5|.|TRBD2|TRBJ2-1
CASSYVAGVLNEQFF
TGTGCCAGCAGTTACGTAGCGGGGGTTCTCAATGAGCAGTTCTTC
>TRBV27|few|.|TRBJ2-2
CASSRELYMNTGELFF
TGTGCCAGCAGTAGGGAGTTGTATATGAACACCGGGGAGCTGTTTTTT
>TRBV20-1|.|.|TRBJ2-7
CSASHGLFSYEQYF
TGCAGTGCTAGCCACGGACTATTCTCCTACGAGCAGTACTTC
>TRBV11-3|few|.|TRBJ2-7
CASSLEGRVSEQYF
TGTGCCAGCAGCTTAGAGGGCAGGGTGAGCGAGCAGTACTTC
>TRBV30|.|TRBD1|TRBJ2-3
CAWRSQGARGDTQYF
TGTGCCTGGAGAAGTCAGGGGGCTAGAGGGGATACGCAGTATTTT
>TRBV5-5|.|TRBD1|TRBJ2-7
CASSYSGQGYDEQYF
TGTGCCAGCAGCTATTCGGGACAGGGGTACGACGAGCAGTACTTC
>TRBV5-8|few|TRBD1|TRBJ2-5
CASSLRRTGWQETQYF
TGTGCCAGCAGCTTGCGTCGGACAGGGTGGCAAGAGACCCAGTACTTC
>TRBV6-1|many|.|TRBJ2-1
CASSEGGGFEQFF
TGTGCCAGCAGTGAAGGGGGGGGCTTTGAGCAGTTCTTC
>TRBV5-1|few|TRBD1|TRBJ1-2
CASSSSGGRGYGYTF
TGCGCCAGCAGCTCTTCAGGGGGCCGGGGCTATGGCTACACCTTC
>TRBV29-1|few|.|TRBJ1-3
CSVVSGNTIYF
TGCAGCGTTGTCTCTGGAAACACCATATATTTT
>TRBV7-8|.|TRBD2|TRBJ2-2
CASSFRTGLAGSNTGELFF
TGTGCCAGCAGCTTTAGAACGGGACTAGCGGGAAGCAACACCGGGGAGCTGTTTTTT
>TRBV20-1|.|.|TRBJ2-5
CSARDNLLQETQYF
TGCAGTGCTAGAGATAATCTCCTCCAAGAGACCCAGTACTTC
>TRBV11-2|.|TRBD1|TRBJ2-1
CASSSSRSTRGLLNEQFF
TGTGCCAGCAGCTCCAGCCGTTCAACCAGGGGGCTTTTAAATGAGCAGTTCTTC
>TRBV20-1|few|.|TRBJ2-7
CSAQQGYNSYEQYF
TGCAGTGCTCAACAGGGATACAACTCCTACGAGCAGTACTTC
>TRBV5-1|few|.|TRBJ1-1
CASSLDSTNTEAFF
TGCGCCAGCAGCTTGGACAGCACGAACACTGAAGCTTTCTTT
>TRBV2|.|.|TRBJ2-5
CASRVGKVGETQYF
TGTGCCAGCAGGGTAGGGAAAGTAGGAGAGACCCAGTACTTC